The clone carrying this T cell receptor beta chain appeared a single time. Antigen unknown. This sample stems from a study of blood T cells in healthy people across ages. Overall study findings and caveats: TCR beta diversity correlated strongly with naive T cell percentage.

A second about 6 to 12 cycle PCR used barcoded and J-beta primers. Using its own MiXCR run on the 5' RACE reads, TCRdb lists one record per CDR3 protein. The table records approximately 850,000 distinct CDR3 sequences, about three fifths of them present only once. V lost 5 bases and J lost 1, with 15 bases in between. Germline V gene sequence: CDR1 SGHTA, CDR2 FQGNSA. This CDR3 is 16 amino acids long. Each sample yielded at least 6 million isolated PBMCs. The sequenced sample was blood. This receptor was obtained from a man aged 30 to 39 in good health. V and J are TRBV7-2 and TRBJ2-4, with a possible D match to TRBD1 (6 bases). CDR3 region: CASSNPGVAAKNIQYF. CDR3 nucleotides: TGTGCCAGCAGCAACCCAGGGGTCGCTGCCAAAAACATTCAGTACTTC.